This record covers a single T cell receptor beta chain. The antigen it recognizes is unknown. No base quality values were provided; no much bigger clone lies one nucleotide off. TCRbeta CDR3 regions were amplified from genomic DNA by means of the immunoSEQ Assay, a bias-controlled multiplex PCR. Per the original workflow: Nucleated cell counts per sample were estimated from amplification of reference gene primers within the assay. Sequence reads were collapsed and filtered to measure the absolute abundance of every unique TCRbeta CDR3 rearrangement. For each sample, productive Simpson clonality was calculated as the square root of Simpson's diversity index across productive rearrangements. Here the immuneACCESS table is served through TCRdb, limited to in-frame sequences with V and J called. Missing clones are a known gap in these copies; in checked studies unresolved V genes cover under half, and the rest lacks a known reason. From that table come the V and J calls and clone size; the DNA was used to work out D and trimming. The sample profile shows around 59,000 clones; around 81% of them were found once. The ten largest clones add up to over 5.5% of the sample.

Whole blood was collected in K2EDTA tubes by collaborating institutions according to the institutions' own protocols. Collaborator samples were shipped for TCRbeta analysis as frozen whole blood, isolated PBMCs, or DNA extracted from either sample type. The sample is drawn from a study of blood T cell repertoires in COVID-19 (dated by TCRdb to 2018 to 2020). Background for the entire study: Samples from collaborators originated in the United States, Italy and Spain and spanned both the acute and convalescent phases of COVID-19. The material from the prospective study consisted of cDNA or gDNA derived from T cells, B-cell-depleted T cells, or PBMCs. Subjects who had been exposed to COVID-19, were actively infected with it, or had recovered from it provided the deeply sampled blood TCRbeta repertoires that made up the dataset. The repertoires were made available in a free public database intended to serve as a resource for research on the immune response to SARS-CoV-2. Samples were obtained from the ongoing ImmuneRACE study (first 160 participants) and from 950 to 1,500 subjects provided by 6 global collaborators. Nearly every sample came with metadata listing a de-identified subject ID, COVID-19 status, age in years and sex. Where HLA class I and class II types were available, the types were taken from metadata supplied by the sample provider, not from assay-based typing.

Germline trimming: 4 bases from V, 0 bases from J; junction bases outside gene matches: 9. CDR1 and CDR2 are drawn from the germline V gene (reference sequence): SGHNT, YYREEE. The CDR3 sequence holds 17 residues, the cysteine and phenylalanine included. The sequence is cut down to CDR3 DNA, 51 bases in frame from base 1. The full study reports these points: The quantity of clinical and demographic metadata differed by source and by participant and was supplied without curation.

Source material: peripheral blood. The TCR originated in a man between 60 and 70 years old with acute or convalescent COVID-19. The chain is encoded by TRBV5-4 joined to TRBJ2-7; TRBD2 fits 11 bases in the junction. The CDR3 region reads CASSLPSGGKSSYEQYF. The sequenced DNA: TGTGCCAGCAGCCTCCCTAGCGGGGGGAAAAGCTCCTACGAGCAGTACTTC.